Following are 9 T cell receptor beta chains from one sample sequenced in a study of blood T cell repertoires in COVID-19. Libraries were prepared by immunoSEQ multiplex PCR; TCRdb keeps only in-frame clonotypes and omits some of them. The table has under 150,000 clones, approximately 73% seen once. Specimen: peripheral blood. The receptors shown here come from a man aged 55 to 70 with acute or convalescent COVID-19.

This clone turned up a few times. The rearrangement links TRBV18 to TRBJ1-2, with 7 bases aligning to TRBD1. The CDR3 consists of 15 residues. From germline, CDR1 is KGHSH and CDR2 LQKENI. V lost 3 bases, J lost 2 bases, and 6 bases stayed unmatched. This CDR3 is CASSPNGQDNYGYTF. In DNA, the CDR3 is TGTGCCAGCTCACCTAACGGACAGGACAACTATGGCTACACCTTC.

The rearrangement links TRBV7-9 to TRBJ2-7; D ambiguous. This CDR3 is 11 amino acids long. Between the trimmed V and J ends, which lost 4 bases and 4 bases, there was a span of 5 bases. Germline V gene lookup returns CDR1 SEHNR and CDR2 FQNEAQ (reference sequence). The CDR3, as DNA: TGTGCCAGCAGCTACCTATACGAGCAGTACTTC. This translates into CASSYLYEQYF.

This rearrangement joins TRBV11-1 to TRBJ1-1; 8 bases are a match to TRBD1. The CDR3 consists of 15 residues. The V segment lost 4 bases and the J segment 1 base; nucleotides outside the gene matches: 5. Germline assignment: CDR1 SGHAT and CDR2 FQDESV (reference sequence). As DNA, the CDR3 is TGTGCCAGCAGCTCCCTAGGACAGGGGAACACTGAAGCTTTCTTT. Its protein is CASSSLGQGNTEAFF.

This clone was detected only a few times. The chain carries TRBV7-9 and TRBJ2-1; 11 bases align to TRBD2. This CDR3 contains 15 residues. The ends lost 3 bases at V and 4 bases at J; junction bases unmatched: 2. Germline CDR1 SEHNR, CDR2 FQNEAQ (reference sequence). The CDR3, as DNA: TGTGCCAGCAGCTTGAGGACTAGCGGGTACAATGAGCAGTTCTTC. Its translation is CASSLRTSGYNEQFF.

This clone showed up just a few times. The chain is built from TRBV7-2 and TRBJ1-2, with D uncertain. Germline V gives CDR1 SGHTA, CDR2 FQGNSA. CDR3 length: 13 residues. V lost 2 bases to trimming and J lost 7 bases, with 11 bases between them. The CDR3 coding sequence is TGTGCCAGCAGCTTAATAGGAGGTATTGGCTACACCTTC. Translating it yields CASSLIGGIGYTF.

CDR3 sequence (DNA): TGTGCCAGCAGCACTATTACTAGCGGGAGGGGAAATGAGCAGTTCTTC. Amino acid sequence: CASSTITSGRGNEQFF. The genes are TRBV27 and TRBJ2-1, with TRBD2 matching 13 bases. V lost 6 bases to trimming and J lost 7 bases; unmatched junction nucleotides: 9. The CDR3 is 16 residues long. Germline CDR1 MNHEY, CDR2 SMNVEV (reference sequence).

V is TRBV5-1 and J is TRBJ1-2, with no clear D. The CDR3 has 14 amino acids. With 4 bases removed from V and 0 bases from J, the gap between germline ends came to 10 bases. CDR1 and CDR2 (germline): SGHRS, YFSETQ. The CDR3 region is CASSPDGANYGYTF. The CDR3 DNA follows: TGCGCCAGCAGCCCGGACGGGGCTAACTATGGCTACACCTTC.

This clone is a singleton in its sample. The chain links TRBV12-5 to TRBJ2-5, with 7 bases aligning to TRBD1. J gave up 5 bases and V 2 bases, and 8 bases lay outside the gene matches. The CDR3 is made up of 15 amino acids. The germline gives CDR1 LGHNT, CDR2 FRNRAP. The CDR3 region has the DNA TGTGCTAGTGGTTTGCCACCCGGGACAGCGGAGACCCAGTACTTC. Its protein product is CASGLPPGTAETQYF.

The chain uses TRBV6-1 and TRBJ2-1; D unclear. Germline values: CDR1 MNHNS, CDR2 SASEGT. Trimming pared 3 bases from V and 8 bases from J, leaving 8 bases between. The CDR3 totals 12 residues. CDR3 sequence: CASSEQLDEQFF. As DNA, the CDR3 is TGTGCCAGCAGTGAGCAACTTGATGAGCAGTTCTTC.